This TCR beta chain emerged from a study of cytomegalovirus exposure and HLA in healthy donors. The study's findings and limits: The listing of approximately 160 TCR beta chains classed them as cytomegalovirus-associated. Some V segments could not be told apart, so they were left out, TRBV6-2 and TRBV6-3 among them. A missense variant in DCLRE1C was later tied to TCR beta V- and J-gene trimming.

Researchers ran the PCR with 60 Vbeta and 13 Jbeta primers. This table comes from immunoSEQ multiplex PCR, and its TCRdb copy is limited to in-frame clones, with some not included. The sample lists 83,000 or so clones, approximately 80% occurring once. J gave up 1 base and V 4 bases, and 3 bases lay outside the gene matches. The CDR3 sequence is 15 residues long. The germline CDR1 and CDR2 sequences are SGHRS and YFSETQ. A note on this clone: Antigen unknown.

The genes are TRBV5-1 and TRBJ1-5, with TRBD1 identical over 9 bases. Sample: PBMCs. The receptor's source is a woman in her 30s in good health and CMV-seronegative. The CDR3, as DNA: TGCGCCAGCAGCATCGACAGGGGGAGCAATCAGCCCCAGCATTTT. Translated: CASSIDRGSNQPQHF.